These T cell receptor beta chains were read from a single sample in a study of blood T cell repertoires in COVID-19. Sequencing was performed with immunoSEQ multiplex PCR; in TCRdb, only in-frame clones are kept and a portion is missing. The table includes roughly 330,000 clones, approximately 89% detected once. The source material was PBMCs or T cells enriched from blood (not recorded which). The receptors stem from a man aged 25 to 40 who had recovered from COVID-19. CDR3s leave out the opening cysteine and the closing phenylalanine or tryptophan. Rows may omit the clone size; those that give it use once, few, many or a size class.

V gene,J gene,CDR3 length,clone size,CDR3 protein
TRBV9,TRBJ2-3,10,-,ASSASGDTQY
TRBV19,TRBJ1-2,13,once,ASSSFSNRDYGYT
TRBV5-4,TRBJ1-2,11,-,ASRGDNSYGYT
TRBV2,TRBJ1-5,12,once,ASSEVRGPQPQH
TRBV19,TRBJ2-6,15,-,ASSIRGEFSGANVLT
TRBV7-2,TRBJ2-5,14,once,ASSPMSGGAPETQY
TRBV7-9,TRBJ2-1,11,-,ASSRSVGDEQF
TRBV6-5,TRBJ2-7,13,once,ASRPGTSGRREQY
TRBV12-3/TRBV12-4,TRBJ1-2,11,-,ASTLTVNYGYT
TRBV7-9,TRBJ1-5,13,-,ASSARGTEHQPQH
TRBV3-1/TRBV3-2,TRBJ2-7,12,-,ASSPREGADEQY
TRBV3-1/TRBV3-2,TRBJ1-1,13,-,ASSQDVFARAEAF
TRBV4-1,TRBJ1-1,15,-,ASSARTGGPTGLEAF
TRBV15,TRBJ1-2,12,few,ATSREGGAYGYT
TRBV19,TRBJ1-2,12,-,ASAVRDRVGGYT
TRBV28,TRBJ1-1,13,-,ASSLPGHQNTEAF
TRBV28,TRBJ1-2,15,-,ASSPGGGGQSNYGYT
TRBV2,TRBJ1-2,11,-,ASSEGQFVGYT
TRBV6-1,TRBJ1-4,15,-,ASSEAGQGYGGEKLF
TRBV29-1,TRBJ1-1,12,few,SAGQGARDTEAF
TRBV19,TRBJ1-2,14,-,ASSPREGIANYGYT
TRBV28,TRBJ2-2,12,-,ASSLSGGGGELF
TRBV28,TRBJ1-5,11,few,ASSPGHSRPQH
TRBV27,TRBJ1-5,12,-,ASSPGGAWQPQH
TRBV7-2,TRBJ1-2,14,-,ASSLSWTGGGYGYT
TRBV11-2,TRBJ2-1,13,few,ASSARRSSYNEQF
TRBV6-5,TRBJ2-7,12,-,ASSYRTASYEQY
TRBV27,TRBJ1-1,12,once,ASSPGLLNTEAF
TRBV6-5,TRBJ2-7,12,-,ASSPSRDSYEQY
TRBV11-2,TRBJ1-3,11,-,ASSLVPDDSAN
TRBV6-5,TRBJ2-7,12,-,ASRNRQGAYEQY
TRBV19,TRBJ1-5,13,-,ASSIRGDSNQPQH
TRBV21-1,TRBJ1-1,14,-,ASSKGQGVVNTEAF
TRBV3-1/TRBV3-2,TRBJ2-7,12,-,ASSRAGDVYEQY
TRBV2,TRBJ1-3,12,few,ASRGQLSGNTIY
TRBV18,TRBJ2-1,14,-,ASSIRLAGGYNEQF
TRBV7-9,TRBJ1-3,16,-,ASSPQGSAIISGNTIY
TRBV7-9,TRBJ1-1,15,-,ASSLTGQGLGDTEAF
TRBV27,TRBJ2-7,13,-,ASSLTAPKPYEQY
TRBV10-3,TRBJ2-7,16,once,AISPREVGDSSSYEQY
TRBV2,TRBJ2-2,12,-,ASRRTGGTGELF
TRBV5-6,TRBJ2-3,16,-,ASSFGLAGVTSTDTQY
TRBV12-3/TRBV12-4,TRBJ1-1,10,once,ASSFSGTEAF
TRBV7-3,TRBJ2-3,13,-,ASSLGIAGADTQY
TRBV7-8,TRBJ1-2,11,once,ASSRRGNYGYT